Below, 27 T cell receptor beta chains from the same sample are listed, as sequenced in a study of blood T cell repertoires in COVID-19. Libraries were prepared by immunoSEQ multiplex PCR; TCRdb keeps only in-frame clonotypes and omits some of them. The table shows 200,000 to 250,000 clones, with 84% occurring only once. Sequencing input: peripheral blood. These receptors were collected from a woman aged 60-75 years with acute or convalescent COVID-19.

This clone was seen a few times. The CDR3: CASSIVDRDVRRSGYTF. The CDR3 nucleotides are TGTGCCAGTAGTATCGTGGACAGGGATGTGCGGAGAAGTGGCTACACCTTC. The chain combines TRBV19 with TRBJ1-2; 8 nucleotides line up with TRBD1. The CDR3 extends over 17 amino acids. Germline CDR1 LNHDA, CDR2 SQIVND (reference sequence). J lost 7 bases, V lost 3 bases, and 16 bases had no gene match.

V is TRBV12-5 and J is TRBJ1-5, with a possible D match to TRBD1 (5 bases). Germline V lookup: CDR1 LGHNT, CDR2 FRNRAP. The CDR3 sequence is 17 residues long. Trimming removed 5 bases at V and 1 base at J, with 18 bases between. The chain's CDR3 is CASGPLLGGSSNQPQHF. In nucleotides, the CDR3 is TGTGCTAGTGGTCCCCTGCTGGGGGGTTCAAGCAATCAGCCCCAGCATTTT. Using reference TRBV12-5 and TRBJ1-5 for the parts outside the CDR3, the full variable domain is DARVTQTPRHKVTEMGQEVTMRCQPILGHNTVFWYRQTMMQGLELLAYFRNRAPLDDSGMPKDRFSAEMPDATLATLKIQPSEPRDSAVYFCASGPLLGGSSNQPQHFGDGTRLSIL.

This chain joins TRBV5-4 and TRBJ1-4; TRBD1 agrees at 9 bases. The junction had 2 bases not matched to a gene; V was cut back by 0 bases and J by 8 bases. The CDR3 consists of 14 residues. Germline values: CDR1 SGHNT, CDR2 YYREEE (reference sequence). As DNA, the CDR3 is TGTGCCAGCAGCTTGGGACAGGGGGACGAAAAACTGTTTTTT. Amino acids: CASSLGQGDEKLFF. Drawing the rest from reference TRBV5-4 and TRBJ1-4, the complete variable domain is ETGVTQSPTHLIKTRGQQVTLRCSSQSGHNTVSWYQQALGQGPQFIFQYYREEENGRGNFPPRFSGLQFPNYSSELNVNALELDDSALYLCASSLGQGDEKLFFGSGTQLSVL.

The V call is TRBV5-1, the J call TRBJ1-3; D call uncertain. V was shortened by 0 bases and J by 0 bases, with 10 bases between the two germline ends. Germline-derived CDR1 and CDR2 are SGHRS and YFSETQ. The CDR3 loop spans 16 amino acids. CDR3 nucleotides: TGCGCCAGCAGCTTGGGGTTCGGTTTCTCTGGAAACACCATATATTTT. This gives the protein CASSLGFGFSGNTIYF.

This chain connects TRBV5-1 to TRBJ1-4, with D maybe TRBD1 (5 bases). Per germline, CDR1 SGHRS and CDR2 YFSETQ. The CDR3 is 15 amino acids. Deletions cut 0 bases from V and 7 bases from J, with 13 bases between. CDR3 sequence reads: CASSLAAGVSEKLFF. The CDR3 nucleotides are TGCGCCAGCAGCTTGGCCGCGGGGGTTAGTGAAAAACTGTTTTTT.

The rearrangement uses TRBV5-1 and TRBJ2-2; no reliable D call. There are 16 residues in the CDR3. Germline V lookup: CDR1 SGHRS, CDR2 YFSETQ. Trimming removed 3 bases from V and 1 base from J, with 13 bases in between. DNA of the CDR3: TGCGCCAGCAGCTATGGTGGCGGAAAGAACACCGGGGAGCTGTTTTTT. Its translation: CASSYGGGKNTGELFF.

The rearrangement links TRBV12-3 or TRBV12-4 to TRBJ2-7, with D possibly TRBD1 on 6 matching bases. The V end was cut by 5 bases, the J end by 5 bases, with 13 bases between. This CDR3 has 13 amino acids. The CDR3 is CASSPLQGHEQYF. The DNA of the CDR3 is TGTGCCAGCAGTCCTTTGCAGGGGCACGAGCAGTACTTC.

The CDR3 DNA is TGTGCCAGCAGTGTCGGCAGGACAGGGAACACTGAAGCTTTCTTT. The encoded protein is CASSVGRTGNTEAFF. The V call is TRBV2, the J call TRBJ1-1; 7 bases are shared with TRBD1. The CDR3 runs to 15 residues. V trimming: 4 bases; J trimming: 1 base; junction bases outside the gene matches: 6. The V gene's germline CDR1 is SNHLY and CDR2 FYNNEI.

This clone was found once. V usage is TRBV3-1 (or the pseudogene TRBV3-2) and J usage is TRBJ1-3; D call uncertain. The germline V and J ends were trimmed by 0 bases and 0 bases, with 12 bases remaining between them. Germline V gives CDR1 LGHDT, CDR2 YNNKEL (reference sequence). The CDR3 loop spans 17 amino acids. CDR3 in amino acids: CASSQEMAGVSGNTIYF. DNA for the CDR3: TGTGCCAGCAGCCAAGAGATGGCGGGTGTCTCTGGAAACACCATATATTTT.

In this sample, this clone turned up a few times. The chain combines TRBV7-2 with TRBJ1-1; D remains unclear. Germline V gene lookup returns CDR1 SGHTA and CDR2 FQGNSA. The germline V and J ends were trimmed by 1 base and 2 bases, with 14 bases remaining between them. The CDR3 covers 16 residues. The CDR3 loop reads CASSLVPTIPNTEAFF. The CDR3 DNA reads TGTGCCAGCAGCTTAGTGCCAACTATCCCTAACACTGAAGCTTTCTTT.

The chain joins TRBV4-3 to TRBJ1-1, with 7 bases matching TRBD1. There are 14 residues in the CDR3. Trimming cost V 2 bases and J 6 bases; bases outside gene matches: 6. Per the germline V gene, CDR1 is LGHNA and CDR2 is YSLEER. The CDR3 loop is CASSQREQGAEAFF. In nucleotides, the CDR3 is TGCGCCAGCAGCCAAAGGGAGCAGGGGGCTGAAGCTTTCTTT.

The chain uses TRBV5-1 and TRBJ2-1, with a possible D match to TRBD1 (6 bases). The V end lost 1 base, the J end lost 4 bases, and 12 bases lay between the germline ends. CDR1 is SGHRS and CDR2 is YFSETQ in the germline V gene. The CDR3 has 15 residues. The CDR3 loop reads CASSLSAGVYNEQFF. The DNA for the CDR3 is TGCGCCAGCAGCTTGAGCGCAGGGGTTTACAATGAGCAGTTCTTC.

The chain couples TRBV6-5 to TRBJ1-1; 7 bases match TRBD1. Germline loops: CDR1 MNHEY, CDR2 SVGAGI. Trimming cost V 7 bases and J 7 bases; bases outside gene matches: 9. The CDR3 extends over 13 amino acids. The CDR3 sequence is CASKPKGASEAFF. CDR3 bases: TGTGCCAGCAAACCTAAGGGGGCAAGTGAAGCTTTCTTT.

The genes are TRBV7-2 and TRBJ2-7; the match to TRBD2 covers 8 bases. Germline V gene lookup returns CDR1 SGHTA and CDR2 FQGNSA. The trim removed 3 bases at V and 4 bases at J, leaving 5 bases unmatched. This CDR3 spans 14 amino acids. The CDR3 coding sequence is TGTGCCAGCAGCTTCGGGGGGGGCTTGTACGAGCAGTACTTC. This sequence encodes CASSFGGGLYEQYF.

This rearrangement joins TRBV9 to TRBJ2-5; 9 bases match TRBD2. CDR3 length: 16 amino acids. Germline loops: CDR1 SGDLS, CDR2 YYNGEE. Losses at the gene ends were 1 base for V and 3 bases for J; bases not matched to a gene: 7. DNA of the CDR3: TGTGCCAGCAGCGTAAACGCGGGGGGGATTGAAGAGACCCAGTACTTC. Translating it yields CASSVNAGGIEETQYF. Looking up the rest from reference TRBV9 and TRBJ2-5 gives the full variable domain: DSGVTQTPKHLITATGQRVTLRCSPRSGDLSVYWYQQSLDQGLQFLIQYYNGEERAKGNILERFSAQQFPDLHSELNLSSLELGDSALYFCASSVNAGGIEETQYFGPGTRLLVL.

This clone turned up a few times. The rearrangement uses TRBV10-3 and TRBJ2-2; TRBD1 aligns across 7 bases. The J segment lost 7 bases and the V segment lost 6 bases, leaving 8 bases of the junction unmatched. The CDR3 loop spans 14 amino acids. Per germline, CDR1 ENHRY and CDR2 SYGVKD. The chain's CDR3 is CAIRETGEGGELFF. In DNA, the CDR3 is TGTGCCATCAGAGAAACAGGGGAAGGCGGGGAGCTGTTTTTT.

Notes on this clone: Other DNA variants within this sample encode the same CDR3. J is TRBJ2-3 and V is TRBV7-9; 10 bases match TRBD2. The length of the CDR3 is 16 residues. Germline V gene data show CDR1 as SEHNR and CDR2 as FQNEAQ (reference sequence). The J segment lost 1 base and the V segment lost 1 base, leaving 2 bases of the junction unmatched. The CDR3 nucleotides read TGTGCCAGCAGCTTAGGGCTAGCGGGGGGCACAGATACGCAGTATTTT. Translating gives CASSLGLAGGTDTQYF.

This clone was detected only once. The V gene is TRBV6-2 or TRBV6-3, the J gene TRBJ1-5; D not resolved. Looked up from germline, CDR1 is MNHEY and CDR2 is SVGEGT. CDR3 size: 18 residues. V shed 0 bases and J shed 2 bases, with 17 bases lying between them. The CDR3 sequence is CASSYSISGRLGNQPQHF. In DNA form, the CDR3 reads TGTGCCAGCAGTTACTCGATTTCGGGGAGGCTTGGCAATCAGCCCCAGCATTTT.

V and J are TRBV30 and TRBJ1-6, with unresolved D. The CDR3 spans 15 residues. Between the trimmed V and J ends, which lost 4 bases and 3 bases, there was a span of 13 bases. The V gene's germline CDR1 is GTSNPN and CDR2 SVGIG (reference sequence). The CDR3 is CAWTPSRLYNSPLHF. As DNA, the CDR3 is TGTGCCTGGACCCCAAGCCGCCTCTATAATTCACCCCTCCACTTT. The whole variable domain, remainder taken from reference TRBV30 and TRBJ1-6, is SQTIHQWPATLVQPVGSPLSLECTVEGTSNPNLYWYRQAAGRGLQLLFYSVGIGQISSEVPQNLSASRPQDRQFILSSKKLLLSDSGFYLCAWTPSRLYNSPLHFGNGTRLTVT.

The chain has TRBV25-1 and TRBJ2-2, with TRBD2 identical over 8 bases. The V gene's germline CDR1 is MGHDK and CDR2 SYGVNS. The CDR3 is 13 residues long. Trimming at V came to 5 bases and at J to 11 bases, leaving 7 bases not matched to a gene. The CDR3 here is CASSPPGLVELFF. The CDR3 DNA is TGTGCCAGCAGTCCGCCGGGACTAGTTGAGCTGTTTTTT.

The CDR3 region has the DNA TGTGCCAGCAGCCCAGCAGGGAGGCGGGGGGCTAATGAAAAACTGTTTTTT. Translation gives CASSPAGRRGANEKLFF. The chain uses TRBV7-8 and TRBJ1-4; the D gene is possibly TRBD1 (5 bases). V dropped 5 bases and J dropped 3 bases, with 19 bases sitting between them. Germline values: CDR1 SGHVS, CDR2 FQNEAQ. This CDR3 contains 17 residues.

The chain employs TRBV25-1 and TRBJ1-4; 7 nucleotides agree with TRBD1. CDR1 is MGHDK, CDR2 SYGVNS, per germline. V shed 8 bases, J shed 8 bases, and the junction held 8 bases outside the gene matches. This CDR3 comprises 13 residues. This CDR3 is CASRGQLEEKLFF. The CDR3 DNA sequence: TGTGCCAGCCGGGGACAGCTTGAAGAAAAACTGTTTTTT.

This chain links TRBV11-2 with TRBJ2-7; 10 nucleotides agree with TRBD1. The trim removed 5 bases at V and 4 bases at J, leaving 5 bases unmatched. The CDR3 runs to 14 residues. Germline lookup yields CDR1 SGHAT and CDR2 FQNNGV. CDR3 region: CASSTGQGRYEQYF. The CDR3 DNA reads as TGTGCCAGCAGCACGGGACAGGGGAGGTACGAGCAGTACTTC.

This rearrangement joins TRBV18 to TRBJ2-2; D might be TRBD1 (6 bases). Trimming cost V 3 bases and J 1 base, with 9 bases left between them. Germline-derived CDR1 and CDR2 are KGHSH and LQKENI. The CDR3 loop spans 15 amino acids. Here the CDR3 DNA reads TGTGCCAGCTCACCCGCGACAGGGAACACCGGGGAGCTGTTTTTT. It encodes CASSPATGNTGELFF.

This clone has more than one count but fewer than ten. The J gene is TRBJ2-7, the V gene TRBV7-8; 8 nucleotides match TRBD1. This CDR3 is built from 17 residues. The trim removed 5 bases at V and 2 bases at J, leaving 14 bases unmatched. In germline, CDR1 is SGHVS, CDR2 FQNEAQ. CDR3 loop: CASSPKTGVGVAYEQYF. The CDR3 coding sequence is TGTGCCAGCAGCCCGAAGACAGGGGTAGGGGTTGCCTACGAGCAGTACTTC.

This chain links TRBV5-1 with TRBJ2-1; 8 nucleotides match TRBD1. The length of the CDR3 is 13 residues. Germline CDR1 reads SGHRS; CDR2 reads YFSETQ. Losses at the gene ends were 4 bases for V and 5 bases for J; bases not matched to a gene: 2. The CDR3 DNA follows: TGCGCCAGCAGCCTGGGACAGGACAATGAGCAGTTCTTC. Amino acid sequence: CASSLGQDNEQFF.

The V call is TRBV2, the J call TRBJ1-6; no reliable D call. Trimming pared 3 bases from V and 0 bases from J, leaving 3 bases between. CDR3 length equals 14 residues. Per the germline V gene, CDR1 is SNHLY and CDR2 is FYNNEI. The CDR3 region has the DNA TGTGCCAGCAGTGACAGCTCCTATAATTCACCCCTCCACTTT. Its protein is CASSDSSYNSPLHF.